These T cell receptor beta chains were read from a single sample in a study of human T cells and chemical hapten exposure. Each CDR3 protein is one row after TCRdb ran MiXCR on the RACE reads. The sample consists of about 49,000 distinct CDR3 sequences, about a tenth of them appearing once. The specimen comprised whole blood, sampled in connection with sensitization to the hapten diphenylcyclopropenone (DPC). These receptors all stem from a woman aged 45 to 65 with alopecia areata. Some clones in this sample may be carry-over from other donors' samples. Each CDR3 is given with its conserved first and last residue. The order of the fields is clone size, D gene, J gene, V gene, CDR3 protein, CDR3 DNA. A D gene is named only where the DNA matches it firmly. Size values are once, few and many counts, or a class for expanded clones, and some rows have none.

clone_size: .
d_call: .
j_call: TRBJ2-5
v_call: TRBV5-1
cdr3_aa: CASSLTGNQETQYF
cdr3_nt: TGCGCCAGCAGCTTGACAGGGAACCAAGAGACCCAGTACTTC

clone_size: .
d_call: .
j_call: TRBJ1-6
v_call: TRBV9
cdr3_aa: CASSVDAGARHSPLHF
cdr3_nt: TGTGCCAGCAGCGTAGATGCGGGGGCGAGACATTCACCCCTCCACTTT

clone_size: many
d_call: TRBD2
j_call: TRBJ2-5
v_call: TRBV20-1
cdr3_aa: CSARDVAGVGETQYF
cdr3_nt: TGCAGTGCTAGAGACGTAGCGGGAGTTGGAGAGACCCAGTACTTC

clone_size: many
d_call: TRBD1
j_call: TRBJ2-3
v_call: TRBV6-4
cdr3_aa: CASRKQGATDTQYF
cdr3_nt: TGTGCCAGCAGAAAACAGGGGGCAACAGATACGCAGTATTTT

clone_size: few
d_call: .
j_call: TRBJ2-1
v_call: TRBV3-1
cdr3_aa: CASSQDGNNEQFF
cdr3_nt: TGTGCCAGCAGCCAAGACGGAAACAATGAGCAGTTCTTC

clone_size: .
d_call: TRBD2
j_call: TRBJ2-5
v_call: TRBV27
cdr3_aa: CASSPWTSGQETQYF
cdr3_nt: TGTGCCAGCAGTCCCTGGACTAGCGGACAAGAGACCCAGTACTTC

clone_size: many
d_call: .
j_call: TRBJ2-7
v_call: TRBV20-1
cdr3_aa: CSAILTRTRLGEQYF
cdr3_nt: TGCAGTGCTATTCTAACTAGGACCCGCTTGGGCGAGCAGTACTTC

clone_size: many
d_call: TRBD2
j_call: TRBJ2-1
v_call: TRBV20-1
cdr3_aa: CSARDLGLAGAREQFF
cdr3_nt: TGCAGTGCTAGAGATCTAGGACTAGCGGGAGCCAGGGAGCAGTTCTTC

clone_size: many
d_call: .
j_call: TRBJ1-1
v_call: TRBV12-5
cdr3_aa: CASGLVKGRGTEAFF
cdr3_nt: TGTGCTAGTGGTTTGGTAAAGGGTCGGGGCACTGAAGCTTTCTTT

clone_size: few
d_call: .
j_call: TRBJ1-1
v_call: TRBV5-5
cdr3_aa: CASSWGTTMNTEAFF
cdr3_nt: TGTGCCAGCAGCTGGGGAACAACCATGAACACTGAAGCTTTCTTT

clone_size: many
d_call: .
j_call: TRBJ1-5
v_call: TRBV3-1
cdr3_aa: CASSQVARGNQPQHF
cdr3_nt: TGTGCCAGCAGCCAAGTAGCACGGGGTAATCAGCCCCAGCATTTT

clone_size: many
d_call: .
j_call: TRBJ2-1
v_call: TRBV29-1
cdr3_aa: CSALIINEQFF
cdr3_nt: TGCAGCGCTTTGATAATCAATGAGCAGTTCTTC